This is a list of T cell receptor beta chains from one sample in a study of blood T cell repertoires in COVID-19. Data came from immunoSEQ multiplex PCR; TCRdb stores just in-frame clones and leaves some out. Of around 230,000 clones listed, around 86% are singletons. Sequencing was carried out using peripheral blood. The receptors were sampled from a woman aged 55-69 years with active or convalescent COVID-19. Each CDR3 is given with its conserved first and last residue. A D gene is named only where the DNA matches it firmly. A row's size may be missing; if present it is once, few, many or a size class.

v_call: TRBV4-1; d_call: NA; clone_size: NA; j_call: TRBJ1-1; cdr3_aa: CASSQRVRANTEAFF; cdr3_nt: TGCGCCAGCAGCCAACGGGTGCGGGCGAACACTGAAGCTTTCTTT
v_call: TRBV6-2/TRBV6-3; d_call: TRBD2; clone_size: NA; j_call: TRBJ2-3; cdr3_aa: CASSSLGLAGDTQYF; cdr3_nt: TGTGCCAGCAGTTCCTTGGGACTAGCGGGCGATACGCAGTATTTT
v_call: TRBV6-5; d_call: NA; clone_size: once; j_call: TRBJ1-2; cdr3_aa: CASRALDRGIYGYTF; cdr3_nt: TGTGCCAGCAGGGCCCTTGATAGGGGAATCTATGGCTACACCTTC
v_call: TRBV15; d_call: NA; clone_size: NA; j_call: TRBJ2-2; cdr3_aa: CATSRDRGDTGELFF; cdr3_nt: TGTGCCACCAGCAGAGACAGGGGTGACACCGGGGAGCTGTTTTTT
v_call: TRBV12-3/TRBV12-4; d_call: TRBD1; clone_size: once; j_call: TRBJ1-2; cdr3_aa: CASSLDRDYGYTF; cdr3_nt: TGTGCCAGCAGCCTGGACAGGGACTATGGCTACACCTTC
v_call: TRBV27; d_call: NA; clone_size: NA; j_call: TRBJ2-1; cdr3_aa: CASSLVGGGPYNEQFF; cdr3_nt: TGTGCCAGCAGTTTAGTAGGGGGGGGGCCCTACAATGAGCAGTTCTTC
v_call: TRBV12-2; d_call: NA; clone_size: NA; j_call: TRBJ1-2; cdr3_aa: CASPKGYYGYTF; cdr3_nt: TGTGCAAGTCCCAAGGGGTACTATGGCTACACCTTC
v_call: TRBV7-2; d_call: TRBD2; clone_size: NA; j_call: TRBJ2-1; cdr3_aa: CASSEGLAGPHFDVNEQFF; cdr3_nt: TGTGCCAGCAGCGAGGGACTAGCGGGGCCTCACTTTGATGTCAATGAGCAGTTCTTC
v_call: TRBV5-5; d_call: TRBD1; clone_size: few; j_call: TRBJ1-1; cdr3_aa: CASSKTGMNTEAFF; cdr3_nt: TGTGCCAGCAGCAAGACAGGGATGAACACTGAAGCTTTCTTT
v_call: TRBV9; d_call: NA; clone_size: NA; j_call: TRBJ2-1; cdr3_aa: CASSLIPTPDNEQFF; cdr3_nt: TGTGCCAGCAGTCTCATCCCTACCCCCGACAATGAGCAGTTCTTC
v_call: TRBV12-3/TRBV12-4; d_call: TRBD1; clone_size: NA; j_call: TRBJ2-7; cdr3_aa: CASTRNRGSEQYF; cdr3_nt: TGTGCCAGCACCCGAAACAGGGGAAGTGAGCAGTACTTC
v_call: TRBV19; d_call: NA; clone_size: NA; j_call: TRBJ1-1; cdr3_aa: CASSSGQRGYWTEAFF; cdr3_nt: TGTGCCAGTAGTTCAGGACAGCGCGGTTATTGGACTGAAGCTTTCTTT
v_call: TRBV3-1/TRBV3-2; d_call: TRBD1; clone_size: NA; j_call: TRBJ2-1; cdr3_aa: CASSHSPGQASEQFF; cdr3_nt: TGTGCCAGCAGCCACTCCCCGGGACAGGCTTCGGAGCAGTTCTTC
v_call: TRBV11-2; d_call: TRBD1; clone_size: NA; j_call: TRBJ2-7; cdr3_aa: CASSLAGGGEQYF; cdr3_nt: TGTGCCAGCAGCTTAGCAGGGGGCGGCGAGCAGTACTTC
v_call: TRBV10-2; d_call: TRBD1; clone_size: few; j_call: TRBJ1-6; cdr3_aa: CASSEGQGAFNSPLHF; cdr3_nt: TGCGCCAGCAGTGAAGGACAGGGGGCTTTTAATTCACCCCTCCACTTT
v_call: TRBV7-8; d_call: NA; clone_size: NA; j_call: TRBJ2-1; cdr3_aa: CASSFYGSYNEQFF; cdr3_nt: TGTGCCAGCAGCTTCTACGGCTCCTACAATGAGCAGTTCTTC
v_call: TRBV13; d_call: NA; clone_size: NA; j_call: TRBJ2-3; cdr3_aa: CASSLGRGARTDTQYF; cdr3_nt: TGTGCCAGCAGCTTAGGCCGGGGGGCCCGCACAGATACGCAGTATTTT
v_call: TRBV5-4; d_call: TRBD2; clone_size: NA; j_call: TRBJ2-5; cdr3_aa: CASSLEAGRGETQYF; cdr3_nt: TGTGCCAGCAGCTTGGAGGCGGGGAGGGGTGAGACCCAGTACTTC
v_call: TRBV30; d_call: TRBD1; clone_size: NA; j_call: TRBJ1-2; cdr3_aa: CAWTSDRRSYSGYTF; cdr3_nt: TGTGCCTGGACCTCGGACAGGAGGAGTTATTCTGGCTACACCTTC
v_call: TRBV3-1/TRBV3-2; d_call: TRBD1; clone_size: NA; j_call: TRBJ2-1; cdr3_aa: CASSQDGTGNEQFF; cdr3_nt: TGTGCCAGCAGCCAAGACGGGACAGGGAATGAGCAGTTCTTC
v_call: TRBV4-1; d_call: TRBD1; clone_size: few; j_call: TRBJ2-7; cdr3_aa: CASSQVEDRGTYEQYF; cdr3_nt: TGCGCCAGCAGCCAAGTTGAGGACAGGGGGACCTACGAGCAGTACTTC
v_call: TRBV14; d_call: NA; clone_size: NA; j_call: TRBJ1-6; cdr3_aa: CASSSTVNSPLHF; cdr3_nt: TGTGCCAGCAGTTCGACAGTTAATTCACCCCTCCACTTT
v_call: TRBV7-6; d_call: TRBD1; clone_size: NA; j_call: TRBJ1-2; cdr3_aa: CASSLGPDRGLYGYTF; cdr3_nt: TGTGCCAGCAGCTTAGGCCCAGACAGGGGACTCTATGGCTACACCTTC
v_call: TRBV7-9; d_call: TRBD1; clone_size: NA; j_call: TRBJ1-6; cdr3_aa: CASSLWDRVHSPLHF; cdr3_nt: TGTGCCAGCAGCCTCTGGGACAGGGTTCATTCACCCCTCCACTTT
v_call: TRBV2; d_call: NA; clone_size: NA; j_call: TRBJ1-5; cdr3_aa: CASSERGGRINQPQHF; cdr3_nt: TGTGCCAGCAGTGAACGGGGGGGGAGAATCAATCAGCCCCAGCATTTT
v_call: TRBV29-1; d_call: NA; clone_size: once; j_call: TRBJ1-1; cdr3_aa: CSVEGRGRNTEAFF; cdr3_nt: TGCAGCGTTGAAGGGCGAGGGAGGAACACTGAAGCTTTCTTT
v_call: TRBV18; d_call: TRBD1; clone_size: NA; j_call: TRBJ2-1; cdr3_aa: CASSTGQPYNEQFF; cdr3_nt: TGTGCCAGCTCAACGGGACAGCCCTACAATGAGCAGTTCTTC
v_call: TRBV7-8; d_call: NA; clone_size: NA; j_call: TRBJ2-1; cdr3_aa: CASSRQPNGNEQFF; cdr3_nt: TGTGCCAGCAGTCGACAGCCCAACGGGAATGAGCAGTTCTTC
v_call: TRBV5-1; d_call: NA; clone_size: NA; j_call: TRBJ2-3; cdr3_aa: CASSPPGTDTQYF; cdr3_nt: TGCGCCAGCAGCCCCCCGGGCACAGATACGCAGTATTTT
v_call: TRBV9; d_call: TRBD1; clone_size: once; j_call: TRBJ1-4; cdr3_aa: CASSVGAGGATNEKLFF; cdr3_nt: TGTGCCAGCAGCGTAGGGGCAGGGGGAGCAACTAATGAAAAACTGTTTTTT
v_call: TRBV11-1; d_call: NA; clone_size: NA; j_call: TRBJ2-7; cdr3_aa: CASSRAVGSSYEQYF; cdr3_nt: TGTGCCAGCAGCCGGGCGGTGGGGAGCTCCTACGAGCAGTACTTC
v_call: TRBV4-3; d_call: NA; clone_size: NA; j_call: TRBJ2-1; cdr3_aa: CASSQSPGPGEGWQFF; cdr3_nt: TGCGCCAGCAGCCAGTCACCGGGTCCCGGGGAAGGTTGGCAGTTCTTC
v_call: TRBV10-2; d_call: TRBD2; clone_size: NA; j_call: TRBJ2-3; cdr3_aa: CASSESGGGGTDTQYF; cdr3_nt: TGCGCCAGCAGTGAGTCTGGCGGGGGAGGCACAGATACGCAGTATTTT
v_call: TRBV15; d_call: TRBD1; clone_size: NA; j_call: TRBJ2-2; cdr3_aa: CATSRPGQGNTGELFF; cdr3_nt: TGTGCCACCAGCAGACCGGGACAGGGGAACACCGGGGAGCTGTTTTTT
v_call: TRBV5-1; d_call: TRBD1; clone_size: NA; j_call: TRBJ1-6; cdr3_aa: CASSTGTGGEPLHF; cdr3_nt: TGCGCCAGCAGCACAGGGACAGGGGGCGAGCCCCTCCACTTT
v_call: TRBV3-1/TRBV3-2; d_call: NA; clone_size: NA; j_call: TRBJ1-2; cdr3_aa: CASTFPGDYGYTF; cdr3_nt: TGTGCCAGCACATTCCCGGGTGACTATGGCTACACCTTC
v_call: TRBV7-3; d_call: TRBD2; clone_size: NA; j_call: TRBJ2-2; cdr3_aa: CASSLRTSGVRTGELFF; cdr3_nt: TGTGCCAGCAGCTTACGGACTAGCGGGGTGCGCACCGGGGAGCTGTTTTTT
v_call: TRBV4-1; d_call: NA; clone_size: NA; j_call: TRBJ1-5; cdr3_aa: CASSQTTGYYSNQPQHF; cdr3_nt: TGCGCCAGCAGCCAGACGACAGGCTACTATAGCAATCAGCCCCAGCATTTT
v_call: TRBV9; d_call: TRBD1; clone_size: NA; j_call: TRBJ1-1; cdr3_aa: CASSVRGQGTNTEAFF; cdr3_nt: TGTGCCAGCAGCGTACGCGGACAGGGCACGAACACTGAAGCTTTCTTT
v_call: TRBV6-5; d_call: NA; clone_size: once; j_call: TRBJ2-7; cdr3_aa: CASRYTGTQSYEQYF; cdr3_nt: TGTGCCAGCAGATACACCGGGACACAGTCCTACGAGCAGTACTTC
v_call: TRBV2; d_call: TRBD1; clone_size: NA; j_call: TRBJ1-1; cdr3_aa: CASSVLTGLPEAFF; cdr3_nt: TGTGCCAGCAGTGTCCTGACAGGGTTGCCGGAAGCTTTCTTT
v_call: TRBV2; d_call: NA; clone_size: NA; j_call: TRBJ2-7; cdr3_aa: CASSGSGGATYEQYF; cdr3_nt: TGTGCCAGCAGTGGGTCGGGCGGGGCCACCTACGAGCAGTACTTC
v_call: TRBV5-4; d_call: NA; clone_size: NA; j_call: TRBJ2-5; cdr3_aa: CASSGGALQETQYF; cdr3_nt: TGTGCCAGCAGCGGGGGGGCACTACAAGAGACCCAGTACTTC
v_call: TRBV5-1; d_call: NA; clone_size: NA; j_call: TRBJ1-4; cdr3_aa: CASSFDSSNEKLFF; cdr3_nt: TGCGCCAGCAGCTTTGACAGTTCTAATGAAAAACTGTTTTTT
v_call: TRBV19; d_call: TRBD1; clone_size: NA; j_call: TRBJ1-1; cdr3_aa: CATKIGGRDNTEAFF; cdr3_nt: TGTGCCACTAAAATAGGGGGCAGGGATAACACTGAAGCTTTCTTT
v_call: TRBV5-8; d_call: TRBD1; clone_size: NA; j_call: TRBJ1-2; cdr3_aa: CASSLGDRRHYGYTF; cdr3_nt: TGTGCCAGCAGCTTGGGGGACAGGAGACACTATGGCTACACCTTC
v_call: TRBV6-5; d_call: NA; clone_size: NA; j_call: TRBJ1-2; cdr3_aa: CATRQTNYGYTF; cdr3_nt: TGTGCCACCCGACAGACTAACTATGGCTACACCTTC
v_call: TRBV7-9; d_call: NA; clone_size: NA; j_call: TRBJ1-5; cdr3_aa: CASSLGPGGNQPQHF; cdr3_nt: TGTGCCAGCAGCTTAGGCCCCGGAGGCAATCAGCCCCAGCATTTT
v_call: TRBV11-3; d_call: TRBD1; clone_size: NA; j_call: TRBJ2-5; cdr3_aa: CASSLGTGLGETQYF; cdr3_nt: TGTGCCAGCAGCTTAGGGACAGGGCTGGGGGAGACCCAGTACTTC